This T cell receptor (beta chain) was sequenced for a study of T cell responses to AZD1222 COVID-19 vaccine. The study's findings and limits: The sample set comprised mostly white British donors with more females, and clonal diversity was possibly underestimated. Spike regions recognized by vaccine-associated CD4 TCRs spanned the protein, led by 160-218 and 743-854.

Measured with immunoSEQ multiplex PCR; TCRdb has only the in-frame clones, and not every one. The sample holds 150,000 to 200,000 clones, around 87% seen once. With respect to this clone: What it recognizes is unknown.

Germline V gene sequence: CDR1 LGHNA, CDR2 YSLEER. The germline V and J ends were trimmed by 1 base and 6 bases, with 13 bases remaining between them. CDR3 length equals 16 residues. The source material was peripheral blood, sampled 28 days after the second AZD1222 dose. The receptor comes from an adult who received the AZD1222 COVID-19 vaccine. This chain connects TRBV4-3 to TRBJ1-6; D unclear. CDR3 sequence reads: CASSQAGEFGNSPLHF. CDR3 DNA sequence: TGCGCCAGCAGCCAAGCTGGCGAATTTGGTAATTCACCCCTCCACTTT.